This TCR beta chain derives from a study of early T cells in non-severe SARS-CoV-2 infection. Across the study: Unpaired chains resulted from sequencing bulk RNA of unsorted whole blood. Overall study findings and caveats: In VDJdb matching, anti-spike CD8 responses were favored while private and CD4 specificities went missing.

In the library, individual cDNA molecules carried attached unique molecular identifiers. TCRdb called the 5' RACE reads again in MiXCR, with one record for every CDR3 protein. Here the sample spans around 20,000 distinct CDR3 sequences, 4.5% to 5% being singletons. This clonotype was seen at least ten times. Its specificity is not known. This CDR3 contains 14 residues. Trimming took off 5 bases at V and 4 bases at J, with 11 bases between the two ends. This sequence was found in an adult who was a healthcare worker with PCR-confirmed SARS-CoV-2 infection or an uninfected control (not recorded which). The rearrangement uses TRBV12-3 or TRBV12-4 and TRBJ1-4, with D possibly matching TRBD1 (6 bases). Sequencing was carried out using whole blood. The CDR3 coding sequence is TGTGCCAGCAGTCTCGGACAGTATAATGAAAAACTGTTTTTT. This sequence encodes CASSLGQYNEKLFF.